This record concerns one T cell receptor (beta chain) sequence. The data were taken from a study of post-analysis software for immune sequencing data. Unique molecular identifiers were present in the TCR beta cDNA libraries. TCRdb fed the PCR reads into MiXCR, producing one record per CDR3 protein. The sample has about 190,000 distinct CDR3 sequences, 25% to 30% seen once. The sequence derives from a girl younger than 18 with multiple sclerosis. Sequencing was carried out using blood.

The CDR3 sequence: CSAATPWGTDTQYF. CDR3 nucleotides: TGCAGTGCTGCGACACCGTGGGGCACAGATACGCAGTATTTT. The chain combines TRBV20-1 with TRBJ2-3, with D hard to call. Germline-derived CDR1 and CDR2 are DFQATT and SNEGSKA (reference sequence). This CDR3 is built from 14 residues. Trimming left V 5 bases short and J 1 base short, with 13 bases between.